The entry below describes one T cell receptor (beta chain). Enrolment of Seattle patients took place during active infection, and they were followed longitudinally. In the original workflow: Nucleated cell number was recorded as an estimate derived from reference gene primer amplification. Sequencing was performed with immunoSEQ multiplex PCR; in TCRdb, only in-frame clones are kept and a portion is missing. V, J and clone size were drawn from that table, and D and trimming were deduced from the DNA. The sample has roughly 68,000 clones, 70% to 90% seen once. The CDR3 covers 16 residues. Germline CDR1 reads SGHAT; CDR2 reads FQNNGV. V lost 7 bases and J lost 8; bases outside the gene matches: 15. This sample is part of a study of blood T cell repertoires in COVID-19. Looking at the study overall: PBMCs, B-cell-depleted T cells, or T cells were the source of the cDNA or gDNA that made up the material.

The sample taken for sequencing was peripheral blood. This receptor was obtained from a woman aged 50 to 65 with COVID-19, enrolled during active disease. The rearrangement joins TRBV11-2 to TRBJ1-4; 8 bases line up with TRBD1. The CDR3 DNA is TGTGCCAGCATGTCCGGGACAGGAGGAGGTAACGAAAAACTGTTTTTT. It specifies CASMSGTGGGNEKLFF.